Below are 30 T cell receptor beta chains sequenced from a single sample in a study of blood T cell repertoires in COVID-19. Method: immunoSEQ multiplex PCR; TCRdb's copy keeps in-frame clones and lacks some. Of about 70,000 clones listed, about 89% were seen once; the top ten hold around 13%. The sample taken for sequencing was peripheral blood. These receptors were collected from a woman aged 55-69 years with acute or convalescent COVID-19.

The CDR3 reads CARDRGKDTEAFF. For the CDR3, the DNA is TGCGCCAGGGACAGGGGGAAGGACACTGAAGCTTTCTTT. The V call is TRBV5-1, the J call TRBJ1-1, with TRBD1 identical over 10 bases. This CDR3 region has 13 residues. The V segment lost 8 bases and the J segment 3 bases; nucleotides outside the gene matches: 4. CDR1 SGHRS and CDR2 YFSETQ come from the germline V gene.

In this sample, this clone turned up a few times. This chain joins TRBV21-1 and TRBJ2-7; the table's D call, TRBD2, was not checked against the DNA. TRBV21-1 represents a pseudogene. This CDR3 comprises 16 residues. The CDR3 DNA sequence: TGTGCCAGCAGCAAAATAGCGGGCTTGGGCTCCTACGAGCAGTACTTC. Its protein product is CASSKIAGLGSYEQYF.

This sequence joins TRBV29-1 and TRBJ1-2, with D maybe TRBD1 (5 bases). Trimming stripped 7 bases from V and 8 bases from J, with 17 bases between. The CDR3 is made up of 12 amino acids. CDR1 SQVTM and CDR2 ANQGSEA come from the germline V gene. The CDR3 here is CSGDPAPGGYTF. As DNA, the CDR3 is TGCAGCGGCGACCCGGCTCCAGGGGGCTACACCTTC. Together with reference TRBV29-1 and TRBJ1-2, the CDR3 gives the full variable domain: SAVISQKPSRDICQRGTSLTIQCQVDSQVTMMFWYRQQPGQSLTLIATANQGSEATYESGFVIDKFPISRPNLTFSTLTVSNMSPEDSSIYLCSGDPAPGGYTFGSGTRLTVV.

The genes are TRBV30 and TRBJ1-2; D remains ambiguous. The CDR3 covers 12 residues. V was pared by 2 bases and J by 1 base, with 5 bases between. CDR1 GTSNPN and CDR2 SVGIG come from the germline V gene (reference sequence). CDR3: CAWSPDNYGYTF. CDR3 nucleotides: TGTGCCTGGAGTCCAGATAACTATGGCTACACCTTC.

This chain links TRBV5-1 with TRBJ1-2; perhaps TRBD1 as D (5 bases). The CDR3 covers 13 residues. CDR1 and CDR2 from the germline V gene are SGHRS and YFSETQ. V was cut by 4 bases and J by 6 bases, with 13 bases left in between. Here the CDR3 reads CASSLGGTDGYTF. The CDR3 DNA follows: TGCGCCAGCAGCCTCGGGGGGACGGATGGCTACACCTTC.

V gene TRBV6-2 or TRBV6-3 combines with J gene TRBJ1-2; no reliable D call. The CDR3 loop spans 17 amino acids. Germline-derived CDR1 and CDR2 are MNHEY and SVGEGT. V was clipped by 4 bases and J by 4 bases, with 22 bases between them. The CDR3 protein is CASSSRASPLNLYGYTF. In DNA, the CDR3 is TGTGCCAGCAGTTCCCGAGCCTCACCCTTAAACCTCTATGGCTACACCTTC.

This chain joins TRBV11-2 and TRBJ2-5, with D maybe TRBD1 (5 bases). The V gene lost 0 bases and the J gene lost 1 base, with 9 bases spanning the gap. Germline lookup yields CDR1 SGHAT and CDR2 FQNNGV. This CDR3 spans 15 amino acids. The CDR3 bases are TGTGCCAGCAGCTTAGATATTAGGGGCCAAGAGACCCAGTACTTC. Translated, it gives CASSLDIRGQETQYF. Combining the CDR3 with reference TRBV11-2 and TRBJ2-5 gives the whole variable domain EAGVAQSPRYKIIEKRQSVAFWCNPISGHATLYWYQQILGQGPKLLIQFQNNGVVDDSQLPKDRFSAERLKGVDSTLKIQPAKLEDSAVYLCASSLDIRGQETQYFGPGTRLLVL.

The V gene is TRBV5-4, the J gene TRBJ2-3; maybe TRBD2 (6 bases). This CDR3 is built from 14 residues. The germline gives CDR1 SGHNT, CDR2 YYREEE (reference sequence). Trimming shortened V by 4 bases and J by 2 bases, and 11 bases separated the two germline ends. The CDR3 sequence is CASSKTSPTDTQYF. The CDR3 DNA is TGTGCCAGCAGCAAGACTAGTCCCACAGATACGCAGTATTTT.

CDR3 DNA sequence: TGTGCCAGCAACCGAGCGGTCTCTGGAAACACCATATATTTT. Translation: CASNRAVSGNTIYF. This chain uses TRBV7-9 with TRBJ1-3, with D unresolved. The CDR3 is 14 amino acids. From germline, CDR1 is SEHNR and CDR2 FQNEAQ (reference sequence). Trimming left V 7 bases short and J 0 bases short, with 10 bases between. Complete variable domain (other parts from reference TRBV7-9 and TRBJ1-3): DTGVSQNPRHKITKRGQNVTFRCDPISEHNRLYWYRQTLGQGPEFLTYFQNEAQLEKSRLLSDRFSAERPKGSFSTLEIQRTEQGDSAMYLCASNRAVSGNTIYFGEGSWLTVV.

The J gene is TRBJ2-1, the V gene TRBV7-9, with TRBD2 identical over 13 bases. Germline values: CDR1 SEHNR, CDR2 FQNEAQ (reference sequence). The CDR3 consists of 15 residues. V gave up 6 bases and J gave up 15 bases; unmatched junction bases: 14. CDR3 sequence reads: CASRLGLAGVDCLFF. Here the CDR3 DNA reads TGTGCCAGCAGACTCGGACTAGCGGGGGTTGATTGCTTGTTCTTC.

The CDR3 spells CASSLRGETQYF. The CDR3 DNA sequence: TGTGCCAGCAGTCTTAGGGGAGAGACCCAGTACTTC. V is TRBV6-5 and J is TRBJ2-5; weak D call: TRBD1 (5 bases). The CDR3 is 12 residues long. V was pared by 5 bases and J by 4 bases, with 8 bases between. The germline V gene has CDR1 MNHEY and CDR2 SVGAGI.

The CDR3: CASSYSTDSAYEQYF. Written as DNA, the CDR3 is TGTGCCAGCAGTTACTCGACGGACAGTGCCTACGAGCAGTACTTC. J is TRBJ2-7 and V is TRBV6-5; possible D gene TRBD1, 6 bases. Germline-derived CDR1 and CDR2 are MNHEY and SVGAGI. Trimming pared 0 bases from V and 2 bases from J, leaving 11 bases between. The CDR3 loop spans 15 amino acids.

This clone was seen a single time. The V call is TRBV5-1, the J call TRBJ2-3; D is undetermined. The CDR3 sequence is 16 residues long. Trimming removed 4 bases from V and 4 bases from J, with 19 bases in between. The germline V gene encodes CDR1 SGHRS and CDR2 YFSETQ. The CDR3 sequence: CASSPEVATSADTQYF. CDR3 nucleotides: TGCGCCAGCAGCCCCGAGGTAGCAACGTCTGCAGATACGCAGTATTTT.

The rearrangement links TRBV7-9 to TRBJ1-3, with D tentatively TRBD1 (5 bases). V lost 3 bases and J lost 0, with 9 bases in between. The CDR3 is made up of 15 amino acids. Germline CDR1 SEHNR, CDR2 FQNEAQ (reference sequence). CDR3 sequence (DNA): TGTGCCAGCAGCTTTTGGGGCCTCTCTGGAAACACCATATATTTT. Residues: CASSFWGLSGNTIYF.

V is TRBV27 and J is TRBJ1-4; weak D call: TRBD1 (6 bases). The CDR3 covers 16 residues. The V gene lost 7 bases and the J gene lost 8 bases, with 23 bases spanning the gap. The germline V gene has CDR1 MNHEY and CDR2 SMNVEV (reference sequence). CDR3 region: CASNDPRGGMVEKLFF. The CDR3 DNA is TGTGCCAGCAACGACCCGCGGGGGGGCATGGTGGAAAAACTGTTTTTT. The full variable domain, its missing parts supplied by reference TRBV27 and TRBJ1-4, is EAQVTQNPRYLITVTGKKLTVTCSQNMNHEYMSWYRQDPGLGLRQIYYSMNVEVTDKGDVPEGYKVSRKEKRNFPLILESPSPNQTSLYFCASNDPRGGMVEKLFFGSGTQLSVL.

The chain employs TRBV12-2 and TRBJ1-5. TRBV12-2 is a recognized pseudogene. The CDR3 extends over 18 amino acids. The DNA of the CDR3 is TGTGCAAGTCGCTTAGCGGGGAGGGAGGGAAAAACGAGGCAGCCCCAGCATTTT. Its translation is CASRLAGREGKTRQPQHF.

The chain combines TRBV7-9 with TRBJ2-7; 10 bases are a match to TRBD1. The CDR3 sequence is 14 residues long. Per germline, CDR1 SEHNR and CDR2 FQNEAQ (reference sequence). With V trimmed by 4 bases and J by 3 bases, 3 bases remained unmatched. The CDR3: CASSSGQGFYEQYF. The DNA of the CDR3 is TGTGCCAGCAGCTCGGGACAGGGGTTCTACGAGCAGTACTTC. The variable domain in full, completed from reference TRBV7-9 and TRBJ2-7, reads DTGVSQNPRHKITKRGQNVTFRCDPISEHNRLYWYRQTLGQGPEFLTYFQNEAQLEKSRLLSDRFSAERPKGSFSTLEIQRTEQGDSAMYLCASSSGQGFYEQYFGPGTRLTVT.

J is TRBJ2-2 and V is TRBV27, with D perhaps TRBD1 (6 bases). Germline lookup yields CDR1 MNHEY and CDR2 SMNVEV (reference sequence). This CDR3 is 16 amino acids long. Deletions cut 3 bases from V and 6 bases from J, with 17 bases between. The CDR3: CASSFSGVPPAGELFF. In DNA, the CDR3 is TGTGCCAGCAGTTTTTCAGGGGTCCCGCCCGCCGGGGAGCTGTTTTTT.

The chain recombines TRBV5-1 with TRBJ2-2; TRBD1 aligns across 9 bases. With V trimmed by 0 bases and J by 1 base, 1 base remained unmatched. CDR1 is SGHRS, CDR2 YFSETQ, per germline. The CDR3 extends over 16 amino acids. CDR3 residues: CASSLGDRVNTGELFF. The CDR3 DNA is TGCGCCAGCAGCTTGGGGGACAGGGTGAACACCGGGGAGCTGTTTTTT.

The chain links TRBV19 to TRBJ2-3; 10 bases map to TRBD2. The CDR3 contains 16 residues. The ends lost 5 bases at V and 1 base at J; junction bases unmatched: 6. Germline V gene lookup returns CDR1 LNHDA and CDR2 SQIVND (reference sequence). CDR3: CASSPWGTSGTDTQYF. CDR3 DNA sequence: TGTGCCAGTAGTCCTTGGGGGACTAGCGGCACAGATACGCAGTATTTT.

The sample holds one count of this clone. Here the CDR3 DNA reads TGTGCCAGCAGCTTGGCAGGGACTAGCACAGATACGCAGTATTTT. Translating it yields CASSLAGTSTDTQYF. The rearrangement links TRBV5-8 to TRBJ2-3, with TRBD2 as a possible D gene (6 bases). V lost 0 bases, J lost 0 bases, and 8 bases lay in between. Germline CDR1 reads SGHTS; CDR2 reads YDEGEE. The CDR3 covers 15 residues.

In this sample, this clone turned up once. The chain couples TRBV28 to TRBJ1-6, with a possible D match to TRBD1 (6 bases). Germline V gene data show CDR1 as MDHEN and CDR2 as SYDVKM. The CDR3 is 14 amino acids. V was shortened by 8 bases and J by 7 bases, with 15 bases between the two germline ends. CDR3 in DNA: TGTGCCAGCGTACTCGCAGGGGTCAATTCACCCCTCCACTTT. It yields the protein CASVLAGVNSPLHF.

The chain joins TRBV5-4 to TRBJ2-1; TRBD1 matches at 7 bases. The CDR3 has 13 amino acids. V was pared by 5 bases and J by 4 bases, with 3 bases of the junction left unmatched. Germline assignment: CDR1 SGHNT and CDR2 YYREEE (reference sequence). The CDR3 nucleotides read TGTGCCAGCAGATACAGGGGATACAATGAGCAGTTCTTC. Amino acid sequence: CASRYRGYNEQFF.

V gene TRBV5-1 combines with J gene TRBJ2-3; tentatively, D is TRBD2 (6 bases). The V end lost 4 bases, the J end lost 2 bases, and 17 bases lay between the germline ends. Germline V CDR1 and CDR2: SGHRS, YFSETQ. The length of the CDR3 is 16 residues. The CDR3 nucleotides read TGCGCCAGCAGCGAGACAACGGGGGAAATCACAGATACGCAGTATTTT. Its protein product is CASSETTGEITDTQYF.

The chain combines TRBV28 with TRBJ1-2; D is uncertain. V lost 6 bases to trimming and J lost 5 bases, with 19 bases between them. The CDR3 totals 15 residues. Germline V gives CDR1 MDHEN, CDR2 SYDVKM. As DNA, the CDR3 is TGTGCCAGCAGGCAAGGCCCGGGGATTTTGTATGGCTACACCTTC. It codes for CASRQGPGILYGYTF.

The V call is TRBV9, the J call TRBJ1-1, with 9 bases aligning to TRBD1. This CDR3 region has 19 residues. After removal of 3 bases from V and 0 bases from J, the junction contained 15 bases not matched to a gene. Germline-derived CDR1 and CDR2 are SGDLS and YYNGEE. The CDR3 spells CASSAVIRWTGDMNTEAFF. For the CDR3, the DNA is TGTGCCAGCAGCGCTGTCATCAGGTGGACAGGGGACATGAACACTGAAGCTTTCTTT.

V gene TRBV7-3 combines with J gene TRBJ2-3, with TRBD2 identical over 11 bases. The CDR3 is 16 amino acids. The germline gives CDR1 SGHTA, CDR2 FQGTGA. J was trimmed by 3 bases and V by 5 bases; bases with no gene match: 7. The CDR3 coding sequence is TGTGCCAGCAGCCCCGGGCTAGCGGGGGGTACAGATACGCAGTATTTT. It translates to CASSPGLAGGTDTQYF.

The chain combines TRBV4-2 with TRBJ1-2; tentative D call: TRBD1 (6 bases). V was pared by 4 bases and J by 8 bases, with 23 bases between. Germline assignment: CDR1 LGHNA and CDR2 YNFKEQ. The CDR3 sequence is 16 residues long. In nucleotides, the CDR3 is TGTGCCAGCAGCCCCCCAGCAGGGGCCTTTAATTGGGGCTACACCTTC. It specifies CASSPPAGAFNWGYTF.

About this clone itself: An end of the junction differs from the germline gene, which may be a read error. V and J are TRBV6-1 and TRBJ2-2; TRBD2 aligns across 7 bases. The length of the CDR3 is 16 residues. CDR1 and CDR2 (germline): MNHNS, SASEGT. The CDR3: CASSEARRGTNGELFF. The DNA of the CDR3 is TGTGCCAGCAGCGAAGCCAGGCGGGGGACGAACGGGGAGCTGTTTTTT.

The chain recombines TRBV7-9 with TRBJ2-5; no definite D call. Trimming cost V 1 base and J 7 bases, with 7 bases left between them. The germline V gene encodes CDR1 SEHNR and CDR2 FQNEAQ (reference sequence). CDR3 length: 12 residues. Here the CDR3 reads CASSLEPGTQYF. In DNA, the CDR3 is TGTGCCAGCAGCTTAGAGCCGGGGACCCAGTACTTC. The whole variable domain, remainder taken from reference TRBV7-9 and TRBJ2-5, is DTGVSQNPRHKITKRGQNVTFRCDPISEHNRLYWYRQTLGQGPEFLTYFQNEAQLEKSRLLSDRFSAERPKGSFSTLEIQRTEQGDSAMYLCASSLEPGTQYFGPGTRLLVL.